Presented here are 18 T cell receptor beta chains from one specimen sequenced in a study of T cell repertoires in ileal Crohn's disease. Some clones are missing from TCRdb's copy, which holds only in-frame ones; the method was immunoSEQ multiplex PCR. This table holds around 8,900 clones, roughly three quarters found once. Stated time point: neoterminal ileum biopsy at postoperative endoscopy, about 6 months after surgery. Material for sequencing was ileal tissue. Source of these receptors: an adult with Crohn's disease.

This chain links TRBV7-2 with TRBJ2-3, with D possibly being TRBD2 (6 bases). The CDR3 extends over 18 amino acids. Trimming removed 1 base from V and 1 base from J, with 18 bases in between. The germline V gene has CDR1 SGHTA and CDR2 FQGNSA. CDR3 DNA: TGTGCCAGCAGCTTAGGGGTTCCTCTGACGGGGGGCACAGATACGCAGTATTTT. It encodes CASSLGVPLTGGTDTQYF.

The rearrangement joins TRBV6-6 to TRBJ2-7, with 9 positions matching TRBD1. Trimming cost V 0 bases and J 4 bases; bases outside gene matches: 7. Per germline, CDR1 MNHNY and CDR2 SVGAGI (reference sequence). This CDR3 comprises 16 residues. CDR3 sequence: CASSYSRTGVRYEQYF. For the CDR3, the DNA is TGTGCCAGCAGTTACTCGAGGACAGGGGTGAGGTACGAGCAGTACTTC.

Here the CDR3 reads CASSYIDRRDGYTF. The CDR3 coding sequence is TGTGCCAGCAGTTACATCGACAGGAGAGATGGCTACACCTTC. This rearrangement joins TRBV6-6 to TRBJ1-2; D possibly corresponds to TRBD1 (6 bases). Germline CDR1 reads MNHNY; CDR2 reads SVGAGI (reference sequence). The V end lost 2 bases, the J end lost 6 bases, and 13 bases lay between the germline ends. The length of the CDR3 is 14 residues.

V is TRBV10-1 and J is TRBJ2-2, with 9 nucleotides matching TRBD2. J lost 3 bases, V lost 5 bases, and 7 bases had no gene match. This CDR3 is built from 16 residues. Germline CDR1 reads WNHNN; CDR2 reads SYGVQD (reference sequence). In nucleotides, the CDR3 is TGCGCCAGCAGTCTGCGGGGGGGCGTCGACACCGGGGAGCTGTTTTTT. It encodes CASSLRGGVDTGELFF.

The genes are TRBV2 and TRBJ2-7, with D perhaps TRBD1 (5 bases). Trimming shortened V by 9 bases and J by 0 bases, and 12 bases separated the two germline ends. CDR1 is SNHLY and CDR2 is FYNNEI in the germline V gene. This CDR3 region has 13 residues. CDR3 bases: TGTGCCAGAACTGACAGAAGCTCCTACGAGCAGTACTTC. This gives the protein CARTDRSSYEQYF.

This sequence joins TRBV28 and TRBJ2-5; 8 nucleotides align to TRBD2. The J call may be wrong; the DNA end is better matched by TRBJ2-7. CDR3 size: 17 residues. The germline CDR1 and CDR2 sequences are MDHEN and SYDVKM. CDR3 sequence: CASSLKGLTGGSYEQYF. The CDR3 DNA follows: TGTGCCAGCAGTTTAAAAGGTTTAACGGGGGGGTCCTACGAGCAGTACTTC.

The genes are TRBV4-1 and TRBJ2-7; D is undetermined. The length of the CDR3 is 13 residues. V gave up 0 bases and J gave up 5 bases, with 8 bases separating them. Germline V gives CDR1 MGHRA, CDR2 YSYEKL. The CDR3 sequence is CASSQDLGHEQYF. The CDR3 DNA follows: TGCGCCAGCAGCCAAGATTTGGGCCACGAGCAGTACTTC.

The chain uses TRBV15 and TRBJ2-5; 8 positions match TRBD1. Germline V CDR1 and CDR2: LNHNV, YYDKDF (reference sequence). V was pared by 1 base and J by 4 bases, with 8 bases of the junction left unmatched. The CDR3 is 16 amino acids. The CDR3 DNA is TGTGCCACCAGCAGAGGGCAGGGGGCCCGATCAGAGACCCAGTACTTC. Encoded protein: CATSRGQGARSETQYF.

This clone was counted a single time. The rearrangement joins TRBV7-2 to TRBJ2-3; 7 bases match TRBD1. The V segment lost 5 bases and the J segment 1 base; nucleotides outside the gene matches: 6. This CDR3 has 15 residues. Germline V lookup: CDR1 SGHTA, CDR2 FQGNSA. CDR3 sequence reads: CASSPVRGRTDTQYF. The CDR3 DNA sequence: TGTGCCAGCAGCCCAGTTAGGGGGCGCACAGATACGCAGTATTTT.

J is TRBJ2-5 and V is TRBV18; perhaps TRBD1 as D (5 bases). V was cut by 4 bases and J by 2 bases, with 8 bases left in between. The CDR3 covers 13 residues. Germline CDR1 KGHSH, CDR2 LQKENI. The CDR3 spells CASSRQLQETQYF. For the CDR3, the DNA is TGTGCCAGCTCACGACAGCTTCAAGAGACCCAGTACTTC.

The V and J genes are TRBV28 and TRBJ1-2; the D gene is possibly TRBD1 (6 bases). CDR3 length: 15 residues. Germline lookup yields CDR1 MDHEN and CDR2 SYDVKM. V lost 2 bases to trimming and J lost 4 bases, with 14 bases between them. The CDR3 nucleotides read TGTGCCAGCAGTTTACAGGCAGGGGCCGTCTATGGCTACACCTTC. Residues: CASSLQAGAVYGYTF.

This clone was recorded a few times. The rearrangement uses TRBV19 and TRBJ1-5; no firm D call. CDR1 and CDR2 from the germline V gene are LNHDA and SQIVND (reference sequence). V dropped 1 base and J dropped 1 base, with 11 bases sitting between them. The CDR3 loop spans 16 amino acids. The CDR3 DNA reads TGTGCCAGTAGTATAGCCCGGCGGGGAAGCAATCAGCCCCAGCATTTT. This translates into CASSIARRGSNQPQHF.

The chain links TRBV27 to TRBJ2-7; a possible D gene is TRBD2 (5 bases). The CDR3 is 12 amino acids. In germline, CDR1 is MNHEY, CDR2 SMNVEV (reference sequence). V dropped 5 bases and J dropped 6 bases, with 11 bases sitting between them. CDR3 sequence (DNA): TGTGCCAGCAGTCCGTTCCGGGGCGAGCAGTACTTC. Amino acid sequence: CASSPFRGEQYF.

V and J are TRBV18 and TRBJ1-3, with TRBD1 identical over 9 bases. With V trimmed by 5 bases and J by 4 bases, 9 bases remained unmatched. The CDR3 contains 16 residues. In germline, CDR1 is KGHSH, CDR2 LQKENI. CDR3 nucleotides: TGTGCCAGCTCATCCTCGGGACAGGGAGCCGGAAACACCATATATTTT. Protein: CASSSSGQGAGNTIYF.

About this clone itself: Compared with germline, one end of the junction differs, possibly owing to a read error. The chain joins TRBV7-7 to TRBJ2-7; TRBD1 might be the D (6 bases). CDR1 and CDR2 from the germline V gene are SSHAT and FNYEAQ (reference sequence). The CDR3 sequence is 13 residues long. CDR3 protein: CASSFRRGSEQYF. CDR3 DNA sequence: TGTGCTAGCAGCTTTCGCAGGGGAAGTGAGCAGTACTTC.

There are a few counts of this clone. The V call is TRBV6-5, the J call TRBJ2-5; the D is unclear. V was cut by 5 bases and J by 2 bases, with 9 bases left in between. Germline CDR1 and CDR2: MNHEY and SVGAGI. This CDR3 has 13 amino acids. The CDR3 loop reads CASSAPGQETQYF. CDR3 in DNA: TGTGCCAGCAGTGCCCCCGGGCAAGAGACCCAGTACTTC.

DNA of the CDR3: TGTGCCAGCAGCTCCTGGACAGGGGTTATCGGAGAGACCCAGTACTTC. The encoded protein is CASSSWTGVIGETQYF. V gene TRBV7-6 combines with J gene TRBJ2-5, with 9 bases identical to TRBD1. V dropped 4 bases and J dropped 4; count of bases not matched to a gene: 10. CDR1 is SGHVS and CDR2 is FNYEAQ in the germline V gene. The CDR3 has 16 amino acids.

V and J are TRBV7-8 and TRBJ2-7; D remains ambiguous. This CDR3 has 11 amino acids. Per germline, CDR1 SGHVS and CDR2 FQNEAQ. Trimming cost V 5 bases and J 4 bases, with 6 bases left between them. CDR3 region: CASSLQYEQYF. CDR3 in DNA: TGTGCCAGCAGCCTACAGTACGAGCAGTACTTC.